This entry lists 3 T cell receptor beta chains sequenced from one sample in a study of cytomegalovirus exposure and HLA in healthy donors (dated by TCRdb to about 2017). The library came from the immunoSEQ multiplex PCR assay. The multiplex PCR relied on a mix of 60 forward primers for TCR Vbeta segments and 13 reverse primers for TCR Jbeta segments. The source is immuneACCESS, and TCRdb retained only in-frame sequences with V and J called. Part of the clones is not carried over; for the studies checked, unresolved V genes explain less than half of this, and the remainder is unexplained. This sample's table lists fewer than 200,000 clones. 1% to 1.5% of the sample lies in the top ten. What was sequenced was PBMCs. These receptor sequences come from an older woman in good health and CMV-seronegative.

The chain joins TRBV29-1 to TRBJ2-7, with 10 bases matching TRBD2. The CDR3 runs to 15 residues. Trimming at V came to 6 bases and at J to 4 bases, leaving 12 bases not matched to a gene. CDR1 and CDR2 from the germline V gene are SQVTM and ANQGSEA. The CDR3: CSVQGASGSSYEQYF. Here the CDR3 DNA reads TGCAGCGTCCAGGGGGCTAGCGGGAGTTCTTACGAGCAGTACTTC.

The gene calls are TRBV10-2 and TRBJ2-3; 11 nucleotides match TRBD2. V lost 4 bases to trimming and J lost 6 bases; unmatched junction nucleotides: 6. The CDR3 has 15 amino acids. The germline gives CDR1 WSHSY, CDR2 SAAADI. The CDR3 here is CASSATSGARDTQYF. CDR3 coding DNA: TGCGCCAGCAGTGCGACTAGCGGGGCGAGGGATACGCAGTATTTT.

The CDR3 coding sequence is TGTGCCAGCAGTCCCCCGGGAGGGGGCTATGGCTACACCTTC. This sequence encodes CASSPPGGGYGYTF. V usage is TRBV6-5 and J usage is TRBJ1-2; D is perhaps TRBD1 (6 bases). Trimming removed 5 bases at V and 4 bases at J, with 14 bases between. Germline CDR1 reads MNHEY; CDR2 reads SVGAGI. The CDR3 spans 14 residues.